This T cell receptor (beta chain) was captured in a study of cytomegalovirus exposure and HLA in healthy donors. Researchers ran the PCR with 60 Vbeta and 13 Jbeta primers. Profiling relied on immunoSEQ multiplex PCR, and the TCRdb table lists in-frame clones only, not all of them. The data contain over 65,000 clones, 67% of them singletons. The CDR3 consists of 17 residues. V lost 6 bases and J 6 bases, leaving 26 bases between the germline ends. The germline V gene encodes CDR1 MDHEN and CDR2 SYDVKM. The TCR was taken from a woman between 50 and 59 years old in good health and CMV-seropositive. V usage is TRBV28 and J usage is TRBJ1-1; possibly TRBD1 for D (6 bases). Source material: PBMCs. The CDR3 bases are TGTGCCAGCAGGCCGCCCTGGACCGGGACACAGAGGGCTGAAGCTTTCTTT. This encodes CASRPPWTGTQRAEAFF.